This T cell receptor beta chain derives from a study of blood T cell repertoires in COVID-19. TCRdb keeps only in-frame clones here, not all; method: immunoSEQ multiplex PCR. Of 120,000 to 150,000 clones in the sample, roughly nine tenths were seen once. There are a few counts of this clone. Germline V gene data show CDR1 as SGHRS and CDR2 as YFSETQ. The CDR3 runs 13 residues. Deletions cut 2 bases from V and 4 bases from J, with 4 bases between. Sequencing used peripheral blood. This receptor was taken from a human donor in a cohort sampled during active COVID-19. V is TRBV5-1 and J is TRBJ1-6; D is unclear. The CDR3 sequence: CASSLEYNSPLHF. In DNA, the CDR3 is TGCGCCAGCAGCTTAGAGTATAATTCACCCCTCCACTTT.